This T cell receptor (delta chain) was obtained from a study of gamma-delta chains in newborns, infants, children. Across the whole study: Innate gammadelta T cells reportedly expand polyclonally right after birth, driven by microbial exposure, per the title.

Concerning this clone itself: A read error is the likely source, as a far larger clone sits one nucleotide away. The same CDR3 can be traced to other DNA sequences in this sample.

The CDR3 runs 18 residues. Per germline, CDR1 GEAIGNYY and CDR2 EKD. V dropped 0 bases and J dropped 0; count of bases not matched to a gene: 4. TCRdb re-called the reads using CATT. Of roughly 3,100 delta-chain clones in the sample, 0.25% to 0.3% were seen once. This receptor was taken from a child who was a newborn, infant or young child, either healthy, febrile or measles-vaccinated (not recorded which). The chain has TRDV2 and TRDJ3, with 7 bases matching TRDD3. The material sequenced was blood. The CDR3 here is CACDTVWGSSWDTRQMFF. The CDR3 region has the DNA TGTGCCTGTGACACCGTTTGGGGGAGCTCCTGGGACACCCGACAGATGTTTTTC.